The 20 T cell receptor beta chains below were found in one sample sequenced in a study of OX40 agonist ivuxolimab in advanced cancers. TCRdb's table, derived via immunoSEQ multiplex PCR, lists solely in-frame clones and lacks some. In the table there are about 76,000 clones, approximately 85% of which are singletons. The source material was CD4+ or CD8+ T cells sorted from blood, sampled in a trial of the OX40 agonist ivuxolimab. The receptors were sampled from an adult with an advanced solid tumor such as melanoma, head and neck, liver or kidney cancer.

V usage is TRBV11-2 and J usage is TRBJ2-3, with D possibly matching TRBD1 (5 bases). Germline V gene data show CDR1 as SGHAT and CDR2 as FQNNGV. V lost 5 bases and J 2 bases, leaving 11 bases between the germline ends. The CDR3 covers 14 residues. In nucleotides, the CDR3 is TGTGCCAGCAGCGCAGGGCCTGTCACAGATACGCAGTATTTT. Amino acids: CASSAGPVTDTQYF.

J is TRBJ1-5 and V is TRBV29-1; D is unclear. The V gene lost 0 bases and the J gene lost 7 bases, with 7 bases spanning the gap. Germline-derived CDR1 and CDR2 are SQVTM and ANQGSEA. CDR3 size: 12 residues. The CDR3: CSVEDGGQPQHF. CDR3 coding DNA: TGCAGCGTTGAAGATGGTGGCCAGCCCCAGCATTTT.

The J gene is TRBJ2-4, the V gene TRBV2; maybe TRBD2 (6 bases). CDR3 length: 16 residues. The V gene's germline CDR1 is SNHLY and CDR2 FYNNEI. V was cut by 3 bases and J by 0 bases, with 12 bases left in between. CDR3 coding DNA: TGTGCCAGCAGTGAGATGGCGGGGAGAGCCAAAAACATTCAGTACTTC. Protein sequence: CASSEMAGRAKNIQYF.

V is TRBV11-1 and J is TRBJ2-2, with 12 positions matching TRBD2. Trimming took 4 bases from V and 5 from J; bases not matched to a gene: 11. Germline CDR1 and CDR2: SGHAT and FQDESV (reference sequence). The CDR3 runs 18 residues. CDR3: CASSSAPGLAGGTGELFF. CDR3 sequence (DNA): TGTGCCAGCAGCTCAGCGCCAGGGCTAGCGGGGGGGACCGGGGAGCTGTTTTTT.

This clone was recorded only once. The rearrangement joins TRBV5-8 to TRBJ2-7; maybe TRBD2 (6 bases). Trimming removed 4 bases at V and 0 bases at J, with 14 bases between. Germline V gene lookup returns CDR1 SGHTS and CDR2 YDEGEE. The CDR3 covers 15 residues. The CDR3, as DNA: TGTGCCAGCAGCCCGGGACTGAGGAGCTCCTACGAGCAGTACTTC. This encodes CASSPGLRSSYEQYF.

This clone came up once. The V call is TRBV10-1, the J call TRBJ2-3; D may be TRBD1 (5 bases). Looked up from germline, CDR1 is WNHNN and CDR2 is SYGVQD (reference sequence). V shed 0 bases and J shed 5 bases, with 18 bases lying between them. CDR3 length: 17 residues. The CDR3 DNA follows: TGCGCCAGCAGTGAGTCGATGGGCAGGGCCGATGGAGATACGCAGTATTTT. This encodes CASSESMGRADGDTQYF.

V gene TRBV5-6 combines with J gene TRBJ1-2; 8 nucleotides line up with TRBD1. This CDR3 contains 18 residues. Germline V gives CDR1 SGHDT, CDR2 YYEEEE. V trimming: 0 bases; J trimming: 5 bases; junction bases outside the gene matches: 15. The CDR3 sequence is CASSLGRGQGRENYGYTF. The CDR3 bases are TGTGCCAGCAGCTTGGGCAGGGGGCAAGGCAGGGAAAATTATGGCTACACCTTC.

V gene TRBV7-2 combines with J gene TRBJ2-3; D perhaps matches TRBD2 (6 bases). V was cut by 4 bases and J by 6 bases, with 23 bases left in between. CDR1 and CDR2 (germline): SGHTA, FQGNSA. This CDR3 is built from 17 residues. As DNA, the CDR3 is TGTGCCAGCAGCTCCCCCCCGGGACTCCCTAAAAAGGATACGCAGTATTTT. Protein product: CASSSPPGLPKKDTQYF.

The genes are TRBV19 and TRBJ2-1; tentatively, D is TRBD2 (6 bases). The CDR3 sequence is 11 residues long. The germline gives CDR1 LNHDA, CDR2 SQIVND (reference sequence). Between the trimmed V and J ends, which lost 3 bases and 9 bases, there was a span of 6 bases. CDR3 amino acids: CASSMGGEQFF. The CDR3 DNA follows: TGTGCCAGTAGTATGGGGGGTGAGCAGTTCTTC. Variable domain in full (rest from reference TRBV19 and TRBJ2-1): DGGITQSPKYLFRKEGQNVTLSCEQNLNHDAMYWYRQDPGQGLRLIYYSQIVNDFQKGDIAEGYSVSREKKESFPLTVTSAQKNPTAFYLCASSMGGEQFFGPGTRLTVL.

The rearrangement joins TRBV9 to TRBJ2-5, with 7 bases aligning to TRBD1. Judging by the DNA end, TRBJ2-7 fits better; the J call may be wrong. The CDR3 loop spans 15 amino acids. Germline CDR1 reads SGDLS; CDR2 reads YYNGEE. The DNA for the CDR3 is TGTGCCAGCAGCTTAGGGGGCGATGGCTCCTACGAGCAGTACTTC. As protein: CASSLGGDGSYEQYF.

For the CDR3, the DNA is TGTGCCAGCAGCCCGCAGGGGGGACCGGGCGAGCAGTACTTC. Its translation is CASSPQGGPGEQYF. The gene calls are TRBV7-3 and TRBJ2-7; D might be TRBD1 (7 bases). The germline CDR1 and CDR2 sequences are SGHTA and FQGTGA. The V end was cut by 5 bases, the J end by 6 bases, with 17 bases between. This CDR3 has 14 residues.

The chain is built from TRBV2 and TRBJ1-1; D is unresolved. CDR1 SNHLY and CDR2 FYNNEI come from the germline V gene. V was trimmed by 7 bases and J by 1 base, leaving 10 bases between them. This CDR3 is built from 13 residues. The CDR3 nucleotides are TGTGCCAGCAACCAGGCGAGGAACACTGAAGCTTTCTTT. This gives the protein CASNQARNTEAFF.

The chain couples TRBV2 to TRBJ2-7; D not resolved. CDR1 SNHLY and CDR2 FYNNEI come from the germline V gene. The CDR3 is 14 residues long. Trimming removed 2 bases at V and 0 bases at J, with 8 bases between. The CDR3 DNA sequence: TGTGCCAGCAGTGAACGCCTGAGCTCCTACGAGCAGTACTTC. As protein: CASSERLSSYEQYF.

The CDR3 is CASSIFDTLNYGYTF. As DNA, the CDR3 is TGTGCCAGTAGTATATTCGACACCTTAAACTATGGCTACACCTTC. This chain joins TRBV19 and TRBJ1-2; no firm D call. V was trimmed by 2 bases and J by 2 bases, leaving 12 bases between them. Germline-derived CDR1 and CDR2 are LNHDA and SQIVND (reference sequence). This CDR3 region has 15 residues.

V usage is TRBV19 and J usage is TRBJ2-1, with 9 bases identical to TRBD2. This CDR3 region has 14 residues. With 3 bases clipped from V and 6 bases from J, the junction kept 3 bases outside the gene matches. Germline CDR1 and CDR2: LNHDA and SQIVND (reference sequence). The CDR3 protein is CASSIGGLANEQFF. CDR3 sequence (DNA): TGTGCCAGTAGTATCGGGGGACTAGCCAATGAGCAGTTCTTC.

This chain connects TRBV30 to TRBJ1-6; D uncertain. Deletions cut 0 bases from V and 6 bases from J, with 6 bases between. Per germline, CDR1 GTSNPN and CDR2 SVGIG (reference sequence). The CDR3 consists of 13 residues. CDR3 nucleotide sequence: TGTGCCTGGAGTGTAGCCCCTAATTCACCCCTCCACTTT. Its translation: CAWSVAPNSPLHF.

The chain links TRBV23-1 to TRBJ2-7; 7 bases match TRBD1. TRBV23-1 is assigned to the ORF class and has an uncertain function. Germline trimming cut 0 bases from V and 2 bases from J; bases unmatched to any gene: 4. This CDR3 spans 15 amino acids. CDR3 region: CASSQSAGGPYEQYF. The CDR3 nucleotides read TGCGCCAGCAGTCAATCAGCAGGGGGACCCTACGAGCAGTACTTC.

CDR3 region: CASGPTRAQPQHF. The DNA for the CDR3 is TGTGCCAGTGGGCCTACCAGAGCCCAGCCCCAGCATTTT. The rearrangement joins TRBV19 to TRBJ1-5; the D is unclear. The CDR3 contains 13 residues. Trimming took 8 bases from V and 7 from J, leaving 15 bases between them. Per the germline V gene, CDR1 is LNHDA and CDR2 is SQIVND (reference sequence).

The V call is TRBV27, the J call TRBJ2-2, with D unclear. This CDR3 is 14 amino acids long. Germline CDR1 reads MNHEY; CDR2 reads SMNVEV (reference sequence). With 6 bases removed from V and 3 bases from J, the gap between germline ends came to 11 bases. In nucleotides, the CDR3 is TGTGCCAGCAGCCAAGGGTTATACACCGGGGAGCTGTTTTTT. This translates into CASSQGLYTGELFF.

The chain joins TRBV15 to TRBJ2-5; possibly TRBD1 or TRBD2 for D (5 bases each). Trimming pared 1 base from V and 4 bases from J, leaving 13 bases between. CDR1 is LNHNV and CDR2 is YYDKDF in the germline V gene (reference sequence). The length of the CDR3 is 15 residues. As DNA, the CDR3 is TGTGCCACCAGCAGAGCTAATTGGGGGTCAGAGACCCAGTACTTC. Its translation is CATSRANWGSETQYF.